These 13 T cell receptor beta chains were all obtained from the same sample, sequenced in a study of regulatory T cells in long-lasting Graves disease. iRepertoire HTBI primers and Arm-PCR of CDR3 regions built TCR beta libraries. TCRdb re-derived calls from the multiplex PCR reads in MiXCR, one entry per CDR3 protein. The sample records hundreds of thousands of distinct CDR3 sequences, 15% being singletons. Noted time point: newly diagnosed GD, antithyroid drugs for less than 3 months. After RNA was extracted from PBMCs, the TCR library was made from it. Sequenced here: peripheral blood mononuclear cells (PBMCs), sampled at new diagnosis, from a patient treated with antithyroid drugs. The receptors were gathered from a female donor with Graves disease.

This clonotype was observed at least ten times. The chain is built from TRBV2 and TRBJ2-1, with 7 bases identical to TRBD1. Looked up from germline, CDR1 is SNHLY and CDR2 is FYNNEI. Trimming at V came to 8 bases and at J to 4 bases, leaving 8 bases not matched to a gene. The CDR3 spans 14 residues. Written as DNA, the CDR3 is TGTGCCAGCCACCGGGACAGTACGTACAATGAGCAGTTCTTC. It encodes CASHRDSTYNEQFF. Full variable domain (missing parts from reference TRBV2 and TRBJ2-1): EPEVTQTPSHQVTQMGQEVILRCVPISNHLYFYWYRQILGQKVEFLVSFYNNEISEKSEIFDDQFSVERPDGSNFTLKIRSTKLEDSAMYFCASHRDSTYNEQFFGPGTRLTVL.

This chain uses TRBV12-3 or TRBV12-4 with TRBJ1-4, with D possibly matching TRBD1 (5 bases). The CDR3 sequence is 12 residues long. V lost 8 bases, J lost 5 bases, and 9 bases lay in between. CDR3 loop: CASSPGNEKLFF. For the CDR3, the DNA is TGTGCCAGCTCCCCAGGGAATGAAAAACTGTTTTTT.

The CDR3 spells CSARSGPGDYEQYF. The CDR3 nucleotides read TGCAGTGCTAGATCTGGGCCGGGGGACTACGAGCAGTACTTC. The genes are TRBV20-1 and TRBJ2-7; a weak D match, TRBD2 (6 bases). Trimming left V 2 bases short and J 3 bases short, with 14 bases between. The germline CDR1 and CDR2 sequences are DFQATT and SNEGSKA (reference sequence). This CDR3 region has 14 residues.

This clonotype came up many times. The chain combines TRBV30 with TRBJ1-1, with a tentative D call TRBD1 (6 bases). The ends were cut back, 5 bases at V and 0 bases at J, with 16 bases in the middle. CDR3 length: 15 amino acids. The germline V gene encodes CDR1 GTSNPN and CDR2 SVGIG (reference sequence). CDR3 region: CAWGKDRIMNTEAFF. The CDR3 coding sequence is TGTGCCTGGGGGAAGGACAGAATCATGAACACTGAAGCTTTCTTT.

At least ten counts were recorded for this clonotype. The chain carries TRBV20-1 and TRBJ2-3, with 7 bases fitting TRBD2. The CDR3 covers 14 residues. V lost 6 bases, J lost 6 bases, and 12 bases stayed unmatched. The germline gives CDR1 DFQATT, CDR2 SNEGSKA (reference sequence). In DNA form, the CDR3 reads TGCAGTGCCCGGGGGAGGGCCCTTCAGGATACGCAGTATTTT. Protein product: CSARGRALQDTQYF.

In its sample, this clonotype was seen many times. The CDR3 region is CASSPAGGRNEKLFF. The CDR3, as DNA: TGTGCCAGCTCACCAGCAGGGGGAAGGAATGAAAAACTGTTTTTT. This sequence joins TRBV18 and TRBJ1-4; 7 bases agree with TRBD1. Trimming took 2 bases from V and 5 from J; bases not matched to a gene: 5. This CDR3 has 15 amino acids. Germline lookup yields CDR1 KGHSH and CDR2 LQKENI.

This clonotype was counted only a few times. This sequence joins TRBV9 and TRBJ2-7; TRBD1 matches 10 bases. The CDR3 extends over 18 amino acids. The germline V gene encodes CDR1 SGDLS and CDR2 YYNGEE. V shed 0 bases, J shed 8 bases, and the junction held 17 bases outside the gene matches. As DNA, the CDR3 is TGTGCCAGCAGCGTAGCTCCTGACTTTGACAGGGGGCTTGCCAAGCAGTACTTC. It yields the protein CASSVAPDFDRGLAKQYF.

Many counts were recorded for this clonotype. This chain uses TRBV9 with TRBJ2-5; D ambiguous. There are 13 residues in the CDR3. The ends were cut back, 0 bases at V and 1 base at J, with 4 bases in the middle. CDR1 SGDLS and CDR2 YYNGEE come from the germline V gene. The CDR3, as DNA: TGTGCCAGCAGCGTAGGTACCCAAGAGACCCAGTACTTC. This codes for CASSVGTQETQYF.

This clonotype has a count of ten or more. The chain links TRBV7-9 to TRBJ2-5, with 8 bases fitting TRBD2. The CDR3 extends over 15 amino acids. V dropped 2 bases and J dropped 5; count of bases not matched to a gene: 7. Per germline, CDR1 SEHNR and CDR2 FQNEAQ (reference sequence). Here the CDR3 DNA reads TGTGCCAGCAGCTTACTAGCGGGTGCAGGGGAGACCCAGTACTTC. This codes for CASSLLAGAGETQYF.

Points on this clonotype: This clone may be a read error of a much larger clone one base away. For the CDR3, the DNA is TGTGCCAGCTCACCACGCCGCGGAGACACAGATACGCAGTATTTT. The encoded protein is CASSPRRGDTDTQYF. The V gene is TRBV18, the J gene TRBJ2-3; no clear D gene. V was shortened by 1 base and J by 2 bases, with 10 bases between the two germline ends. The CDR3 loop spans 15 amino acids. CDR1 is KGHSH and CDR2 is LQKENI in the germline V gene.

This clonotype came up many times. The chain has TRBV20-1 and TRBJ2-3, with 11 bases fitting TRBD2. Germline V gives CDR1 DFQATT, CDR2 SNEGSKA (reference sequence). The CDR3 contains 16 residues. V lost 3 bases to trimming and J lost 4 bases; unmatched junction nucleotides: 9. CDR3 sequence: CSARAVAGGQADTQYF. The CDR3 nucleotides are TGCAGTGCTAGGGCGGTAGCGGGGGGGCAGGCAGATACGCAGTATTTT.

This clonotype has ten or more counts. The J gene is TRBJ2-1, the V gene TRBV20-1; D perhaps matches TRBD2 (5 bases). Germline loops: CDR1 DFQATT, CDR2 SNEGSKA (reference sequence). The CDR3 contains 12 residues. V gave up 1 base and J gave up 8 bases, with 9 bases separating them. Here the CDR3 reads CSARGPRDEQFF. CDR3 coding DNA: TGCAGTGCTAGAGGCCCGAGGGATGAGCAGTTCTTC.

This clonotype was detected ten times or more. The chain recombines TRBV18 with TRBJ2-5; D possibly corresponds to TRBD2 (6 bases). CDR3 length equals 14 residues. In germline, CDR1 is KGHSH, CDR2 LQKENI. V dropped 2 bases and J dropped 5 bases, with 12 bases sitting between them. The CDR3 bases are TGTGCCAGCTCACCAGGGACTCTGGGGGAGACCCAGTACTTC. Residues: CASSPGTLGETQYF.